This T cell receptor beta chain emerged from a study of vaccination and CD4 T cells after COVID-19. Trimming took 1 base from V and 2 from J; bases not matched to a gene: 9. The CDR3 runs 17 residues. The V gene's germline CDR1 is LNHDA and CDR2 SQIVND (reference sequence). A word on this clonotype: The antigen is not known.

Treatment of the sample: 10-day PBMC culture with coronavirus spike peptide pools or control peptides (ViraFEST assay). Cultured CD4+ T-cell DNA underwent Oncomine TCR Beta short-read sequencing. TCRdb reprocessed the PCR reads via MiXCR and lists one record per CDR3 protein. The sample has almost 20,000 distinct CDR3 sequences; 40% to 50% are singletons. The TCR originated in a human donor who had recovered from COVID-19. Sequences were derived from CD4+ T cells from blood, cultured in vitro, sampled before SARS-CoV-2 vaccination. This chain connects TRBV19 to TRBJ2-3; 7 bases align to TRBD1. CDR3 DNA sequence: TGTGCCAGTAGTATAGTAACAGGGGCCCCTTTCACAGATACGCAGTATTTT. Translated, it gives CASSIVTGAPFTDTQYF.